The source of this TCR beta chain is a study of blood T cell repertoires in COVID-19. Sequencing used immunoSEQ multiplex PCR; TCRdb keeps in-frame clones, though not all of them. The data hold some 350,000 clones, with 87% observed a single time. The junction had 5 bases not matched to a gene; V was cut back by 3 bases and J by 6 bases. The CDR3 sequence is 14 residues long. CDR1 and CDR2 from the germline V gene are SGHTA and FQGNSA. The clonotype comes from a woman in her thirties who had recovered from COVID-19. The sequencing sample was made of PBMCs or T cells enriched from blood (not recorded which). The V and J genes are TRBV7-2 and TRBJ1-5; 7 nucleotides match TRBD1. This CDR3 reads CASSLAQGSQPQHF. The CDR3 DNA reads TGTGCCAGCAGCTTGGCACAGGGGAGTCAGCCCCAGCATTTT.